This note documents a single T cell receptor beta chain sequence. This sample stems from a study of blood T cell repertoires in COVID-19. CDR3 length equals 15 residues. Germline V gene sequence: CDR1 LNHDA, CDR2 SQIVND (reference sequence). V lost 3 bases and J 5 bases, leaving 13 bases between the germline ends. Assay used: immunoSEQ multiplex PCR; TCRdb lists only in-frame clones, some missing. This table has roughly 570,000 clones, approximately 88% appearing once. This sequence was found in a woman in her fifties or sixties with COVID-19, enrolled during active disease. Sequencing input: peripheral blood. V gene TRBV19 combines with J gene TRBJ2-2; TRBD1 is a possible D gene (6 bases). CDR3 nucleotides: TGTGCCAGTAGTATCAACAGGGTACGGACCGGGGAGCTGTTTTTT. Protein sequence: CASSINRVRTGELFF. The full variable domain, completed using reference TRBV19 and TRBJ2-2, is DGGITQSPKYLFRKEGQNVTLSCEQNLNHDAMYWYRQDPGQGLRLIYYSQIVNDFQKGDIAEGYSVSREKKESFPLTVTSAQKNPTAFYLCASSINRVRTGELFFGEGSRLTVL.